This TCR beta chain was recovered during a study of T-cell reconstitution after alpha-beta-depleted transplantation in children (dated by TCRdb to the mid-2010s). With respect to the entire study: Using TCR repertoire profiling, the study quantitatively followed how T-cell immune reconstitution unfolded in children after TCRalphabeta/CD19-depleted allogeneic hematopoietic cell transplantation.

At the junction V is shortened by 6 bases and J by 5 bases; bases outside the gene matches: 6. From its cysteine to its phenylalanine, the CDR3 spans 15 amino acids. Only the CDR3 portion is preserved as DNA: 45 bases, with reading frame beginning at the first base. Via the germline V gene (reference sequence), CDR1 is SEHNR and CDR2 FQNEAQ. Results and caveats for the whole study, not just this receptor: About two months after transplant, the apparently early recovery of alphabetaT-cell counts reportedly depended on just several hundred clones that had expanded rapidly and came from non-depleted graft cells. In some patients, the high TCRbeta diversity seen at day 60 was put down to recipient T cells and intrathymic progenitors that had survived conditioning. The frequencies of hyperexpanded clones fell over the following months, and after one year, T-cell counts and TCRbeta diversity were mostly attributed to newly produced T cells.

In its sample, this clonotype comes out as medium-sized (0.01 to 0.1%). What antigen it recognizes has not been identified. No base-level quality is on record; no much larger clone is a single base apart. The library was obtained by PCR. The sample was run on an Illumina HiSeq 2500. Molecular barcoding was employed in the preparation of TCR libraries, with unique molecular identifiers being used to normalize TCRbeta repertoire quantification. TCRdb ran its own pipeline on the public reads, namely fastp trimming at Q25 and MiXCR clone calling, and kept in-frame beta chains. Duplicate CDR3 protein sequences are folded into a single record with the most common DNA and genes. This sample has about 16,000 distinct CDR3 sequences in its table, and roughly 8.2% of those were observed once. The top ten constitute less than 40% of the sample. This sample's time point label indicates: day 60 (about 2 months) after transplantation. Read against the paper, the sample's treatment or condition label means: allogeneic hematopoietic cell transplantation with graft depleted of TCRalphabeta T cells and CD19 B cells. TCRalphabeta/CD19-depleted allogeneic hematopoietic cell grafts were given to the transplant recipients, all of whom were children.

Recombination linked TRBV7-9 to TRBJ1-4, and TRBD1 matches 10 of the central bases. The TCR was taken from a boy under two years old who had a stem cell transplant for Wiskott-Aldrich syndrome, so the T cells may come from the graft donor. Sequencing was performed on PBMCs, mostly from graft donor cells, taken 60 days after TCRalphabeta/CD19-depleted stem cell transplant. The nucleotides are TGTGCCAGCAGATTCCCGGGACAGGGGAATGAAAAACTGTTTTTT. This yields the protein CASRFPGQGNEKLFF.